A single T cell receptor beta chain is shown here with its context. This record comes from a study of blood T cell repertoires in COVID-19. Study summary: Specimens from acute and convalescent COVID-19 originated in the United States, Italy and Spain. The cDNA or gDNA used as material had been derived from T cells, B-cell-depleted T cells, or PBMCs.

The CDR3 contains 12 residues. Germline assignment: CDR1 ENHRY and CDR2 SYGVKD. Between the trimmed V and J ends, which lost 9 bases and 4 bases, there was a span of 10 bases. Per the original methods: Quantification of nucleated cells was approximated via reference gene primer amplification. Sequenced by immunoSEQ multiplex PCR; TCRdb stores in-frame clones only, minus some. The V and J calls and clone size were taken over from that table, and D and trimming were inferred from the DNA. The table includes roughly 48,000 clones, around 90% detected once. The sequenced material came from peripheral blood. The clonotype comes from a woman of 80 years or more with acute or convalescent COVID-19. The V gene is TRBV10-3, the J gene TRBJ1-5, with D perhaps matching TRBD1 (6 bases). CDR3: CAIGQTNQPQHF. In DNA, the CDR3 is TGTGCCATTGGACAGACAAATCAGCCCCAGCATTTT.